This paragraph covers one T cell receptor (beta chain) sequence. The V end lost 6 bases, the J end lost 5 bases, and 17 bases lay between the germline ends. The CDR3 runs 14 residues. Germline-derived CDR1 and CDR2 are SGHRS and YFSETQ. These data originate in a study of blood T cell repertoires in COVID-19. Overall study: The samples span acute and convalescent COVID-19 from the United States, Italy and Spain.

TCRdb's table, derived via immunoSEQ multiplex PCR, lists solely in-frame clones and lacks some. The sample consists of tens of thousands of clones, 65% to 90% of them appearing once. The receptor's source is a human donor in a cohort sampled during active COVID-19. The sequencing input was peripheral blood. V usage is TRBV5-1 and J usage is TRBJ2-5, with D possibly being TRBD2 (7 bases). This CDR3 is CASKPGGLAETQYF. The CDR3 DNA sequence: TGCGCCAGCAAGCCCGGGGGGCTCGCGGAGACCCAGTACTTC. The full variable domain, completed using reference TRBV5-1 and TRBJ2-5, is KAGVTQTPRYLIKTRGQQVTLSCSPISGHRSVSWYQQTPGQGLQFLFEYFSETQRNKGNFPGRFSGRQFSNSRSEMNVSTLELGDSALYLCASKPGGLAETQYFGPGTRLLVL.